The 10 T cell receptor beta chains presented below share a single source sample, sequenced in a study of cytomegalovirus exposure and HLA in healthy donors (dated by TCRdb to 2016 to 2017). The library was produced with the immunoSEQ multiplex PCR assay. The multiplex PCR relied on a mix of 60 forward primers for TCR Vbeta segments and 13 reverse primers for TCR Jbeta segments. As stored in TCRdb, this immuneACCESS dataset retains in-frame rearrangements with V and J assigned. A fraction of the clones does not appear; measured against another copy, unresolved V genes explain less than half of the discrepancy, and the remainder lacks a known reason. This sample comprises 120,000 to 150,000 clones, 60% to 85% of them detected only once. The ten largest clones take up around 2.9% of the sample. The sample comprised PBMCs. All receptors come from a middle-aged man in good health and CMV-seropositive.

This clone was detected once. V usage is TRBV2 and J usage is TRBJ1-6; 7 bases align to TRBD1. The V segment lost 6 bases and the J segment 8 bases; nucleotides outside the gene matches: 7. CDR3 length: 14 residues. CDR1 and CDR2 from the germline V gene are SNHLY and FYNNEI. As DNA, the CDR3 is TGTGCCAGCAGACTCGGGACAGCCGATTCACCCCTCCACTTT. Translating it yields CASRLGTADSPLHF.

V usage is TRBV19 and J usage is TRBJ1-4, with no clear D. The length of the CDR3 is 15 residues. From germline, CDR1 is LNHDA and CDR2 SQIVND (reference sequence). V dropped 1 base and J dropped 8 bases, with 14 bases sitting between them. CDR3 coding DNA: TGTGCCAGTAGTATAGGGACTAGCTTAAGGGAAAAACTGTTTTTT. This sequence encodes CASSIGTSLREKLFF.

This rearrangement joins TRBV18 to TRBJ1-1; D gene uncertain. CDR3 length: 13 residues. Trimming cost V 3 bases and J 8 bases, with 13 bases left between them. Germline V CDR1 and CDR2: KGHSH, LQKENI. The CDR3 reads CASSPLNEGEAFF. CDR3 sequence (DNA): TGTGCCAGCTCACCCCTTAACGAGGGAGAAGCTTTCTTT.

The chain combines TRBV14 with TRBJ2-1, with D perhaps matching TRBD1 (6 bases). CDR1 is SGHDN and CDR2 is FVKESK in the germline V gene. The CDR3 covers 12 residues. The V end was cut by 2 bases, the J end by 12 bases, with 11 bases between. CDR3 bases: TGTGCCAGCAGCCAAAGCAGGACAGCGCAGTTCTTC. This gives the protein CASSQSRTAQFF.

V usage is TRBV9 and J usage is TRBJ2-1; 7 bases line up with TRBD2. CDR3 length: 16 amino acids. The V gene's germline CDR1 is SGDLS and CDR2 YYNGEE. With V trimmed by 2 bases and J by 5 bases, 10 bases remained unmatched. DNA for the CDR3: TGTGCCAGCAGCGTGGGATCGGGAGGAGTTAACAATGAGCAGTTCTTC. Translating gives CASSVGSGGVNNEQFF.

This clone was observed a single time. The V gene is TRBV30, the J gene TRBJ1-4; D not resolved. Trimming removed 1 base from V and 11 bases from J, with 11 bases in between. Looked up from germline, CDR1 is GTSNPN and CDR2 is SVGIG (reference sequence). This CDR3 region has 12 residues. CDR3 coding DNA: TGTGCCTGGAGTGACCAAACGCGGAAACTGTTTTTT. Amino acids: CAWSDQTRKLFF. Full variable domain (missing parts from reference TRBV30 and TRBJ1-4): SQTIHQWPATLVQPVGSPLSLECTVEGTSNPNLYWYRQAAGRGLQLLFYSVGIGQISSEVPQNLSASRPQDRQFILSSKKLLLSDSGFYLCAWSDQTRKLFFGSGTQLSVL.

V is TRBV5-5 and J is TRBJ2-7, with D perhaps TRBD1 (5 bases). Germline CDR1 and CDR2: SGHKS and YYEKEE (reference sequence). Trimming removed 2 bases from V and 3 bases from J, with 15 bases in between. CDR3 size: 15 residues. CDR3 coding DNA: TGTGCCAGCAGCTTATATCCGACAGCAAACTACGAGCAGTACTTC. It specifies CASSLYPTANYEQYF. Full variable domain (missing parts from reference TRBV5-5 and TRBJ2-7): DAGVTQSPTHLIKTRGQQVTLRCSPISGHKSVSWYQQVLGQGPQFIFQYYEKEERGRGNFPDRFSARQFPNYSSELNVNALLLGDSALYLCASSLYPTANYEQYFGPGTRLTVT.

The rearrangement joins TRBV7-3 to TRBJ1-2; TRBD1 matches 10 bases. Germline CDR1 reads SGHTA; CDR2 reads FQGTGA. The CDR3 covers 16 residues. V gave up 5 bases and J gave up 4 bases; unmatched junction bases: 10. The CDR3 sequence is CASSPDPGQGLYGYTF. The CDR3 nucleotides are TGTGCCAGCAGCCCTGACCCGGGACAGGGGCTCTATGGCTACACCTTC.

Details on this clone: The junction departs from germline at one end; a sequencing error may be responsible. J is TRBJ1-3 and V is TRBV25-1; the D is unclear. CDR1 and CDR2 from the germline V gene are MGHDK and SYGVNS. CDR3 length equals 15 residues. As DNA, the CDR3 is TGTGCCAGCAGTGAAGAGGAGGCACCTGGAAGCACCATATATTTT. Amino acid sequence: CASSEEEAPGSTIYF. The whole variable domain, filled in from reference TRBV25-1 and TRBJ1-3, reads EADIYQTPRYLVIGTGKKITLECSQTMGHDKMYWYQQDPGMELHLIHYSYGVNSTEKGDLSSESTVSRIRTEHFPLTLESARPSHTSQYLCASSEEEAPGSTIYFGEGSWLTVV.

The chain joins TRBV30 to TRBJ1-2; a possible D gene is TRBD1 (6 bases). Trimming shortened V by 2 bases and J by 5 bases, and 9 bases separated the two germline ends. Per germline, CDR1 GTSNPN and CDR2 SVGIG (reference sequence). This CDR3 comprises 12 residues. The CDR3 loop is CAWSLGAYGYTF. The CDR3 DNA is TGTGCCTGGAGTTTGGGGGCGTATGGCTACACCTTC.